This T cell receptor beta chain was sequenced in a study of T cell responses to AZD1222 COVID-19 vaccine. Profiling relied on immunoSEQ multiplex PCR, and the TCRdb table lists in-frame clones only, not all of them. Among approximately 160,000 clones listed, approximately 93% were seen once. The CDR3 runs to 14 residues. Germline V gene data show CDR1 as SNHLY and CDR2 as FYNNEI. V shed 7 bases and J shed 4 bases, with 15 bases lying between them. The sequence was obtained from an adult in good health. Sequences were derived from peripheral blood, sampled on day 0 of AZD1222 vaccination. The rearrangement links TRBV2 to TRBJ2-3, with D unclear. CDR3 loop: CASTRARVPDTQYF. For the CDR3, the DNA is TGTGCCAGCACTAGGGCTAGGGTGCCAGATACGCAGTATTTT.